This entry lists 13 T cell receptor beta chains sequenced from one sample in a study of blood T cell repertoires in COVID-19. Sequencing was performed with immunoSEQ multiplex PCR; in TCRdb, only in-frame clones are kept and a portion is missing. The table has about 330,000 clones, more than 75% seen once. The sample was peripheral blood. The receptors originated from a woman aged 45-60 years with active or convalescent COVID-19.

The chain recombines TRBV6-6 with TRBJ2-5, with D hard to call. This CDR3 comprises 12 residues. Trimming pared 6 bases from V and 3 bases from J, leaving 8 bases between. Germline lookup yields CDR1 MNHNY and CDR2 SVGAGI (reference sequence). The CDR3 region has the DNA TGTGCCAGCAGCCCCGAGGAAGAGACCCAGTACTTC. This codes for CASSPEEETQYF.

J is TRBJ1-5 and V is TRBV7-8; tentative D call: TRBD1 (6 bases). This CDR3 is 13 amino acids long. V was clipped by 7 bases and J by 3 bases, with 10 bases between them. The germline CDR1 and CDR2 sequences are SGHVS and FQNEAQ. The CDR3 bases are TGTGCCAGCACCGGACAGCTCAATCAGCCCCAGCATTTT. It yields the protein CASTGQLNQPQHF. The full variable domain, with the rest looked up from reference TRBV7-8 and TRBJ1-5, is GAGVSQSPRYKVAKRGQDVALRCDPISGHVSLFWYQQALGQGPEFLTYFQNEAQLDKSGLPSDRFFAERPEGSVSTLKIQRTQQEDSAVYLCASTGQLNQPQHFGDGTRLSIL.

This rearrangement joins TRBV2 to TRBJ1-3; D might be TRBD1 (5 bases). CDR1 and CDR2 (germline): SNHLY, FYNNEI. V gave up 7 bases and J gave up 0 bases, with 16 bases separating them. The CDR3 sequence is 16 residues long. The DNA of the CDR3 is TGTGCCAGCAACGAAGACAGTCTCTTCTCTGGAAACACCATATATTTT. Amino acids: CASNEDSLFSGNTIYF. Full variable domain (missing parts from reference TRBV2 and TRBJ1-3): EPEVTQTPSHQVTQMGQEVILRCVPISNHLYFYWYRQILGQKVEFLVSFYNNEISEKSEIFDDQFSVERPDGSNFTLKIRSTKLEDSAMYFCASNEDSLFSGNTIYFGEGSWLTVV.

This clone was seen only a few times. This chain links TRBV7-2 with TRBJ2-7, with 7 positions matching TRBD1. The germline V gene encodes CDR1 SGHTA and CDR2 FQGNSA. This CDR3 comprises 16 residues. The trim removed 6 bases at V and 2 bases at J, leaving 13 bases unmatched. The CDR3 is CASSYSPGTATYEQYF. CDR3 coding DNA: TGTGCCAGCAGTTATTCCCCCGGGACAGCAACCTACGAGCAGTACTTC. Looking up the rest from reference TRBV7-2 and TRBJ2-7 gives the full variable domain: GAGVSQSPSNKVTEKGKDVELRCDPISGHTALYWYRQSLGQGLEFLIYFQGNSAPDKSGLPSDRFSAERTGGSVSTLTIQRTQQEDSAVYLCASSYSPGTATYEQYFGPGTRLTVT.

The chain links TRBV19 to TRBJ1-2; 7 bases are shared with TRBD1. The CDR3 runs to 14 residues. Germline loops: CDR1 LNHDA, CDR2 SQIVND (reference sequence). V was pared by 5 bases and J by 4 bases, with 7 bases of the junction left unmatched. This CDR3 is CASSLQTGPYGYTF. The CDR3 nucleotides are TGTGCCAGTAGTCTTCAGACAGGGCCCTATGGCTACACCTTC.

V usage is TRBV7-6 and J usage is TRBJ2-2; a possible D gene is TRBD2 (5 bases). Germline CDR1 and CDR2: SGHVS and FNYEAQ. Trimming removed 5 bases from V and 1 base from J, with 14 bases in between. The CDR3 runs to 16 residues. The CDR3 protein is CASSHPGLMNTGELFF. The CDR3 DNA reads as TGTGCCAGCAGCCATCCCGGACTCATGAACACCGGGGAGCTGTTTTTT.

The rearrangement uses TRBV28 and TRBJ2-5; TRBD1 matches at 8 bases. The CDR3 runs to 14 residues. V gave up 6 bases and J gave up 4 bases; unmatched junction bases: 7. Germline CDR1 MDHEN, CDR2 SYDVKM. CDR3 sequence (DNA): TGTGCCAGCAGGGCGGGACAGGTGATAGAGACCCAGTACTTC. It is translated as CASRAGQVIETQYF.

The DNA of the CDR3 is TGTGCCAGCACCACCTCGGGACAAAGCTCCTACGAGCAGTACTTC. The encoded protein is CASTTSGQSSYEQYF. The rearrangement joins TRBV28 to TRBJ2-7; perhaps TRBD1 as D (6 bases). The CDR3 sequence is 15 residues long. V was clipped by 7 bases and J by 0 bases, with 16 bases between them. Germline V lookup: CDR1 MDHEN, CDR2 SYDVKM.

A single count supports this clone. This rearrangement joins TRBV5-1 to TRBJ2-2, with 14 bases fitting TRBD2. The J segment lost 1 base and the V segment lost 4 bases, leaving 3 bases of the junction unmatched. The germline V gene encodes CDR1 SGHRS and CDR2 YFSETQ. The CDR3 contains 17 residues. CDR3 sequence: CASSVGLAGENTGELFF. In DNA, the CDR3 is TGCGCCAGCAGCGTGGGACTAGCGGGGGAGAACACCGGGGAGCTGTTTTTT.

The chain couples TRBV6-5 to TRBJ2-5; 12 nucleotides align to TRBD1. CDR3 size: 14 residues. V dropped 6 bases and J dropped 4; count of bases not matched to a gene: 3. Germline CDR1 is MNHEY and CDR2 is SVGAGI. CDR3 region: CASRGQGASETQYF. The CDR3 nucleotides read TGTGCCAGCAGGGGACAGGGGGCATCAGAGACCCAGTACTTC.

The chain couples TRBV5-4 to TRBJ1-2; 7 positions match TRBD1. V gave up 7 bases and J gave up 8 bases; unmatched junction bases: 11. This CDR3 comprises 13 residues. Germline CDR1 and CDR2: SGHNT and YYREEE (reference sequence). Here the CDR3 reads CASLRQGELGYTF. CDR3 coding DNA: TGTGCCAGCTTACGTCAGGGGGAGTTGGGCTACACCTTC.

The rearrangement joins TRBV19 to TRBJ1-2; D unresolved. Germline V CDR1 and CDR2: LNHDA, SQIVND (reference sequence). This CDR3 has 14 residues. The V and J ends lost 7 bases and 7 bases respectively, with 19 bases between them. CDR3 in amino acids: CASTSTGRVGGYTF. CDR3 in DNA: TGTGCCAGTACCTCTACTGGTCGGGTCGGTGGCTACACCTTC.

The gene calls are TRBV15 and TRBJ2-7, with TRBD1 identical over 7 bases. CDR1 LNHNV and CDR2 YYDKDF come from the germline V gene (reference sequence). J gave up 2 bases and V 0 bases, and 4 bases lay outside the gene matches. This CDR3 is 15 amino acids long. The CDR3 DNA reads TGTGCCACCAGCAGAGATGGTACAGGGGCCTACGAGCAGTACTTC. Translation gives CATSRDGTGAYEQYF.